This T cell receptor beta chain is drawn from a study of T-cell reconstitution after alpha-beta-depleted transplantation in children. Trimming removed 4 bases at V and 3 bases at J, with 17 bases between. The germline V gene encodes CDR1 DFQATT and CDR2 SNEGSKA (reference sequence). This CDR3 has 15 amino acids. Study-wide findings and caveats: Elevated TCRbeta diversity at day 60 was traced, in some patients, to surviving recipient T cells and thymic progenitors. T-cell numbers and diversity one year post-transplant derived largely from freshly generated T cells. About two months after transplant, alpha-beta T cells reportedly came from several hundred expanded graft clones.

A TCRbeta library incorporating unique molecular identifiers was prepared. TCRdb reanalysed the PCR reads using MiXCR and keeps one entry per CDR3 protein. The sample has just under 250,000 distinct CDR3 sequences; more than 20% are singletons. Comments on this clonotype: Its target is not known.

The J gene is TRBJ2-3, the V gene TRBV20-1; possibly TRBD2 for D (7 bases). The specimen was PBMCs, collected before TCRalphabeta/CD19-depleted stem cell transplant. The origin of this receptor is a girl aged 2 to 10 with Fanconi anemia, due to receive a stem cell transplant. DNA of the CDR3: TGCAGTGCTATGCAATGGGGGGGCCGTACAGATACGCAGTATTTT. Translated, it gives CSAMQWGGRTDTQYF.